This TCR beta chain was profiled in a study of shared clonotypes between healthy human individuals. This table comes from immunoSEQ multiplex PCR, and its TCRdb copy is limited to in-frame clones, with some not included. This table holds approximately 980,000 clones, 60% to 85% found once. This clone was counted between two and nine times. V was shortened by 5 bases and J by 0 bases, with 11 bases between the two germline ends. CDR3 length: 15 residues. Germline lookup yields CDR1 SNHLY and CDR2 FYNNEI. This clonotype was obtained from a man between 18 and 29 years old in good health. This chain connects TRBV2 to TRBJ1-5; no reliable D call. The sequenced sample was memory CD4+ T cells sorted from blood. Documented subset: CD45RA-negative fraction. CDR3 bases: TGTGCCAGCAGTTCCCAAACGAATAGCAATCAGCCCCAGCATTTT. It specifies CASSSQTNSNQPQHF.